These T cell receptor beta chains were read from a single sample in a study of T cells expressing NK-cell markers. TCRdb reworked the 5' RACE reads into one entry per CDR3 protein, no DNA. The sample has about 32,000 distinct CDR3 sequences, and its top ten clones hold roughly 60%. The sample comprised blood T cells: a sorted CD56 or NKG2C T cell subset, CD4+ or CD8+ T cells, or bulk PBMC T cells (not recorded which). These receptors all stem from a woman between 18 and 75 years old in good health. Each CDR3 is given with its conserved first and last residue.

j_gene: TRBJ2-3
v_gene: TRBV9
CDR3aa: CASSPEARTDTQYF

j_gene: TRBJ2-1
v_gene: TRBV27
CDR3aa: CASSLSNRGFSNEQFF

j_gene: TRBJ2-1
v_gene: TRBV4-1
CDR3aa: CASSQDLAGDYNEQFF

j_gene: TRBJ2-5
v_gene: TRBV12-3/TRBV12-4
CDR3aa: CASSLEGSGGPQETQYF

j_gene: TRBJ2-7
v_gene: TRBV10-3
CDR3aa: CAIRAESSYEQYF

j_gene: TRBJ2-3
v_gene: TRBV25-1
CDR3aa: CASSEGGLFHTQYF

j_gene: TRBJ2-1
v_gene: TRBV2
CDR3aa: CAIYRYSYNEQFF

j_gene: TRBJ1-2
v_gene: TRBV5-1
CDR3aa: CASSSSTGLEGYTF

j_gene: TRBJ2-1
v_gene: TRBV9
CDR3aa: CASSFAFLADRNEQFF

j_gene: TRBJ1-1
v_gene: TRBV2
CDR3aa: CASSVQATNTEAFF

j_gene: TRBJ1-1
v_gene: TRBV29-1
CDR3aa: CSVEVATEAFF

j_gene: TRBJ1-4
v_gene: TRBV4-1
CDR3aa: CASSQDRGGEKLFF

j_gene: TRBJ2-5
v_gene: TRBV28
CDR3aa: CASSETLQETQYF

j_gene: TRBJ1-3
v_gene: TRBV7-2
CDR3aa: CASSVRPGTEVGDTIYF

j_gene: TRBJ2-5
v_gene: TRBV11-2
CDR3aa: CASSARTAGQETQYF

j_gene: TRBJ2-2
v_gene: TRBV27
CDR3aa: CASSSGTGNVPGELFF

j_gene: TRBJ1-5
v_gene: TRBV27
CDR3aa: CASSQGAGLTPQHF

j_gene: TRBJ2-7
v_gene: TRBV27
CDR3aa: CASSWRDENYEQYF

j_gene: TRBJ2-3
v_gene: TRBV10-3
CDR3aa: CAISDLTASTDTQYF

j_gene: TRBJ2-1
v_gene: TRBV5-1
CDR3aa: CASSLFPTSGRADNEQFF

j_gene: TRBJ2-5
v_gene: TRBV7-8
CDR3aa: CASSTRLAGAEYQETQYF

j_gene: TRBJ2-7
v_gene: TRBV29-1
CDR3aa: CSVEMPGQDYEQYF

j_gene: TRBJ2-3
v_gene: TRBV5-1
CDR3aa: CASSGSTSGGTDTQYF

j_gene: TRBJ2-7
v_gene: TRBV18
CDR3aa: CASSPSTGHTYEQYF

j_gene: TRBJ2-5
v_gene: TRBV5-6
CDR3aa: CASSGGAQETQYF

j_gene: TRBJ2-1
v_gene: TRBV7-6
CDR3aa: CASSYTSGDEQFF

j_gene: TRBJ2-7
v_gene: TRBV7-8
CDR3aa: CASSFFEGGSEQYF

j_gene: TRBJ2-2
v_gene: TRBV5-1
CDR3aa: CASSLDSISGTGELFF

j_gene: TRBJ2-1
v_gene: TRBV5-1
CDR3aa: CASSLGQGMNEQFF

j_gene: TRBJ2-5
v_gene: TRBV29-1
CDR3aa: CSVVRLAEQETQYF

j_gene: TRBJ2-7
v_gene: TRBV5-1
CDR3aa: CASSLVLAGEGSYEQYF

j_gene: TRBJ2-5
v_gene: TRBV24-1
CDR3aa: CATSDPGETQYF

j_gene: TRBJ1-2
v_gene: TRBV7-2
CDR3aa: CASSSHRAPMGYGYTF

j_gene: TRBJ2-1
v_gene: TRBV5-1
CDR3aa: CASSVLTVTSGGDPEQFF

j_gene: TRBJ2-5
v_gene: TRBV10-2
CDR3aa: CASSDRDRETQYF

j_gene: TRBJ1-3
v_gene: TRBV2
CDR3aa: CASPDRRSGNTIYF

j_gene: TRBJ2-3
v_gene: TRBV9
CDR3aa: CASSVDNSGGDTQYF

j_gene: TRBJ2-1
v_gene: TRBV6-4
CDR3aa: CASSRGLVSFNEQFF

j_gene: TRBJ2-3
v_gene: TRBV3-1
CDR3aa: CASSQESRRTDTQYF

j_gene: TRBJ1-1
v_gene: TRBV24-1
CDR3aa: CATRAGTNTEAFF